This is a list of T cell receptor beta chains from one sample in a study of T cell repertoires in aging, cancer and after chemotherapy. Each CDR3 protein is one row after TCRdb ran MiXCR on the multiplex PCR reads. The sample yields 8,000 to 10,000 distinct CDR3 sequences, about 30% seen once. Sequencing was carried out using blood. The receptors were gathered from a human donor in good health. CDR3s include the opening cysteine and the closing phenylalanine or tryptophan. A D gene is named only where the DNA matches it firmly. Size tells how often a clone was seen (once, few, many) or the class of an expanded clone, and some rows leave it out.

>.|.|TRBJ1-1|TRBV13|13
CASSGGGNTEAFF
TGTGCCAGCAGCGGAGGAGGAAACACTGAAGCTTTCTTT
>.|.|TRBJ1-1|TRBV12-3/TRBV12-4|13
CASSYLRGADAFF
TGTGCCAGCAGTTACCTCAGGGGCGCGGATGCTTTCTTT
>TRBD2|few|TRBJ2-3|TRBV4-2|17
CASSGQSSGGFTDTQYF
TGTGCCAGCAGCGGACAATCTAGCGGGGGCTTCACAGATACGCAGTATTTT
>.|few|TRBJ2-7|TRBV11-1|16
CASSPSWTDTSYEQYF
TGTGCCAGCAGCCCCTCTTGGACTGACACCTCCTACGAGCAGTACTTC
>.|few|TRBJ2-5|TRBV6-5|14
CASSYSRDQETQYF
TGTGCCAGCAGTTACTCGAGGGATCAAGAGACCCAGTACTTC
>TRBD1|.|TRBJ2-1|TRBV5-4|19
CASSLPGQGAVSSYNEQFF
TGTGCCAGCAGCTTACCGGGACAGGGGGCGGTTAGCTCCTACAATGAGCAGTTCTTC
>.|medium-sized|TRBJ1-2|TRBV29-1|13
CSVQGEGYYGYTF
TGCAGCGTCCAGGGAGAAGGCTACTATGGCTACACCTTC
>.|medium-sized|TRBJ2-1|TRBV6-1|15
CASMGRGPSYNEQFF
TGTGCCAGCATGGGGCGGGGGCCTTCCTACAATGAGCAGTTCTTC
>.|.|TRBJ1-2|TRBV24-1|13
CATSDTRGYGYTF
TGTGCCACCAGTGATACCCGGGGGTATGGCTACACCTTC
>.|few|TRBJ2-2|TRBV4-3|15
CASSQGIGATGELFF
TGCGCCAGCAGCCAAGGAATAGGGGCCACCGGGGAGCTGTTTTTT
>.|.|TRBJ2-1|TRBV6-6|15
CASSSLYLDYNEQFF
TGTGCCAGCAGTTCACTCTATCTTGACTACAATGAGCAGTTCTTC
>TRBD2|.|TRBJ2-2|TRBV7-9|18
CAIKTGTSGGWNTGELFF
TGTGCCATCAAGACCGGGACTAGCGGGGGATGGAACACCGGGGAGCTGTTTTTT
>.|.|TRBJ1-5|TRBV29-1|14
CSVELGEVGQPQHF
TGCAGCGTTGAATTGGGCGAAGTGGGTCAGCCCCAGCATTTT
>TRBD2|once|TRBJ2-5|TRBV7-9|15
CASSSGGGVRETQYF
TGTGCCAGCAGCTCCGGGGGGGGAGTGCGGGAGACCCAGTACTTC
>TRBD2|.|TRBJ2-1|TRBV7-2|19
CASSESERVSGGHYNEQFF
TGTGCCAGCAGTGAAAGTGAAAGGGTTAGCGGGGGGCATTACAATGAGCAGTTCTTC
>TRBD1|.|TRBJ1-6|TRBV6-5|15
CASRPLQGVNSPLHF
TGTGCCAGCAGACCACTACAGGGGGTTAATTCACCCCTCCACTTT
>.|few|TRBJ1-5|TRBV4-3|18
CASSQDILGTAPSEPQHF
TGCGCCAGCAGCCAAGATATATTGGGAACAGCCCCATCTGAGCCCCAGCATTTT
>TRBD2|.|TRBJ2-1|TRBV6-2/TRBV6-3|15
CASNEEASGAYEQFF
TGTGCCAGCAATGAGGAGGCTAGCGGGGCCTATGAGCAGTTCTTC
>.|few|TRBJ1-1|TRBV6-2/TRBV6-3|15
CASSLRSGWETEAFF
TGTGCCAGCAGCCTACGATCGGGTTGGGAGACTGAAGCTTTCTTT
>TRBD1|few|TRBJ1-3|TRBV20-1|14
CSASDRHSGNTIYF
TGCAGTGCGTCGGACAGGCACTCTGGAAACACCATATATTTT
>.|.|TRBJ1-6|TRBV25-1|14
CASSPLAFESPLHF
TGTGCCAGCAGTCCCCTAGCTTTCGAGTCACCCCTCCACTTT
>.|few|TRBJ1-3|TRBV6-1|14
CASSEAGQGNTIYF
TGTGCCAGCAGTGAAGCCGGACAGGGAAACACCATATATTTT
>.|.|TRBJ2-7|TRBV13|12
CASSLEDREQYF
TGTGCCAGCAGCTTAGAGGACCGCGAGCAGTACTTC
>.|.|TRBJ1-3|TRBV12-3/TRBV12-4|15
CASISPGKRGNTIYF
TGTGCCAGCATTTCCCCAGGGAAAAGGGGAAACACCATATATTTT
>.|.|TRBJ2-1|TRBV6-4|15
CASSEEGGNRNEQFF
TGTGCCAGCAGTGAAGAGGGAGGCAATCGAAATGAGCAGTTCTTC
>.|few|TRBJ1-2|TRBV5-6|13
CASSLVQVYGYTF
TGTGCCAGCAGCTTAGTACAGGTCTATGGCTACACCTTC
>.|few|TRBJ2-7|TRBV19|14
CASSSREGGYEQYF
TGTGCCAGTAGTAGCCGCGAGGGTGGCTACGAGCAGTACTTC